This T cell receptor beta chain originates from a study of T cell responses to AZD1222 COVID-19 vaccine. General observations from the study: The study identified only five or six AZD1222 recipients as seropositive at baseline. No repertoire was sampled before or during the peak T cell response, only after it. Spike-specific TCRs gained breadth and depth after people received two AZD1222 doses.

V lost 5 bases and J lost 5, with 18 bases in between. The CDR3 sequence is 16 residues long. Per germline, CDR1 MNHEY and CDR2 SMNVEV (reference sequence). Data came from immunoSEQ multiplex PCR; TCRdb stores just in-frame clones and leaves some out. This sample has approximately 110,000 clones, with about nine tenths found just once. This clone was recorded once. What it binds is not known. This chain joins TRBV27 and TRBJ2-2, with D hard to call. This sequence was found in an adult in good health. The sample here was peripheral blood, taken on day 0 of AZD1222 vaccination. CDR3 region: CASSPYTTTRTGELFF. In nucleotides, the CDR3 is TGTGCCAGCAGTCCGTACACAACGACGAGGACCGGGGAGCTGTTTTTT.